The 9 T cell receptor beta chains given below trace back to one sample, sequenced in a study of blood T cell repertoires in COVID-19. Method: immunoSEQ multiplex PCR; TCRdb's copy keeps in-frame clones and lacks some. The sample carries fewer than 75,000 clones, about 88% recorded once. Source material: peripheral blood. Receptors were obtained from an elderly man with acute or convalescent COVID-19.

CDR3 nucleotides: TGTGCCTGGAGTGTTGGGCAGGGGGAGGCAGATACGCAGTATTTT. This translates into CAWSVGQGEADTQYF. This rearrangement joins TRBV30 to TRBJ2-3; D is possibly TRBD1 (7 bases). Germline lookup yields CDR1 GTSNPN and CDR2 SVGIG (reference sequence). Trimming removed 0 bases at V and 4 bases at J, with 14 bases between. The CDR3 covers 15 residues. The full variable domain, in which reference TRBV30 and TRBJ2-3 provide the parts outside the CDR3, is SQTIHQWPATLVQPVGSPLSLECTVEGTSNPNLYWYRQAAGRGLQLLFYSVGIGQISSEVPQNLSASRPQDRQFILSSKKLLLSDSGFYLCAWSVGQGEADTQYFGPGTRLTVL.

This clone came up a few times. This chain connects TRBV2 to TRBJ2-7, with 8 bases matching TRBD1. This CDR3 is built from 14 residues. J gave up 2 bases and V 5 bases, and 5 bases lay outside the gene matches. Germline loops: CDR1 SNHLY, CDR2 FYNNEI. The CDR3 region is CASSPRTGTYEQYF. CDR3 bases: TGTGCCAGCAGTCCCAGGACAGGGACCTACGAGCAGTACTTC.

The CDR3 sequence: CASSPRQGGEAFF. The CDR3, as DNA: TGTGCCAGCAGCCCGAGACAGGGAGGTGAAGCTTTCTTT. The V gene is TRBV7-3, the J gene TRBJ1-1; 7 nucleotides line up with TRBD1. Germline loops: CDR1 SGHTA, CDR2 FQGTGA. The CDR3 is 13 residues long. The V and J ends lost 5 bases and 7 bases, in that order; junction bases with no gene match: 7.

This chain links TRBV11-1 with TRBJ1-2; D unclear. Germline values: CDR1 SGHAT, CDR2 FQDESV (reference sequence). V was cut by 5 bases and J by 6 bases, with 13 bases left in between. The CDR3 loop spans 13 amino acids. Written as DNA, the CDR3 is TGTGCCAGCAGCCTATCTCCGAGGGATGGCTACACCTTC. Its protein product is CASSLSPRDGYTF. Full variable domain (rest looked up from reference TRBV11-1 and TRBJ1-2): EAEVAQSPRYKITEKSQAVAFWCDPISGHATLYWYRQILGQGPELLVQFQDESVVDDSQLPKDRFSAERLKGVDSTLKIQPAELGDSAMYLCASSLSPRDGYTFGSGTRLTVV.

The genes are TRBV19 and TRBJ1-1, with 7 nucleotides matching TRBD1. The V gene end was trimmed by 7 bases and the J gene end by 9 bases; junction bases not matched to a gene: 11. The CDR3 is 13 amino acids. Germline values: CDR1 LNHDA, CDR2 SQIVND (reference sequence). As DNA, the CDR3 is TGTGCCAGTAACACCGGGACAGACTCCAAAGCTTTCTTT. Translated: CASNTGTDSKAFF.

The V and J genes are TRBV12-3 or TRBV12-4 and TRBJ1-5; D is unresolved. The V and J ends lost 6 bases and 6 bases respectively, with 12 bases between them. This CDR3 is 13 amino acids long. CDR3 bases: TGTGCCAGCAGCTTGGAAGAGGGTCAGCCCCAGCATTTT. Translating gives CASSLEEGQPQHF.

This rearrangement joins TRBV27 to TRBJ2-6; D remains unclear. The CDR3 is 16 residues long. Trimming removed 3 bases from V and 2 bases from J, with 11 bases in between. Germline V gene data show CDR1 as MNHEY and CDR2 as SMNVEV (reference sequence). Written as DNA, the CDR3 is TGTGCCAGCAGTTTGACACCTTCTGCTGGGGCCAACGTCCTGACTTTC. Translating it yields CASSLTPSAGANVLTF.

CDR3 in DNA: TGTGCCAGCAGTTCGGAGTGGACTGAAGCTTTCTTT. This codes for CASSSEWTEAFF. This rearrangement joins TRBV12-3 or TRBV12-4 to TRBJ1-1; D is uncertain. Trimming removed 4 bases at V and 5 bases at J, with 8 bases between. This CDR3 contains 12 residues.

The chain couples TRBV6-6 to TRBJ1-6; TRBD1 agrees at 8 bases. The germline gives CDR1 MNHNY, CDR2 SVGAGI (reference sequence). The V and J ends lost 2 bases and 8 bases, in that order; junction bases with no gene match: 5. This CDR3 contains 15 residues. CDR3 in amino acids: CASSYTGQGDSPLHF. The CDR3 nucleotides are TGTGCCAGCAGTTACACAGGACAGGGTGATTCACCCCTCCACTTT.